This TCR beta chain was recorded in a study of T cells after yellow fever vaccination. Details on this clonotype: The antigen remains unidentified.

The study, taken as a whole, reports: A secondary response was less intense yet reached its peak sooner, at day 5 versus 15.

TCRdb ran MiXCR on the 5' RACE reads and lists one entry per CDR3 protein. The table lists around 320,000 distinct CDR3 sequences, about 10% of them singletons. The CDR3 consists of 15 residues. Germline trimming cut 3 bases from V and 7 bases from J; bases unmatched to any gene: 5. CDR1 is SGHVS and CDR2 is FQNEAQ in the germline V gene. V usage is TRBV7-8 and J usage is TRBJ1-6, with TRBD1 identical over 8 bases. This receptor was obtained from a man aged 18 to 30 who received the YFV17D yellow fever vaccine. The source material was CD4+ T cells sorted from PBMCs, sampled 5 days after the yellow fever booster vaccination. The CDR3 DNA sequence: TGTGCCAGCAGCTTTGACAGGGGTGGCAATTCACCCCTCCACTTT. Translated, it gives CASSFDRGGNSPLHF.